This T cell receptor (beta chain) was recorded in a study of shared clonotypes between healthy human individuals. The study, taken as a whole, reports: Several donors held about 4.5% of naive CD4 clonotypes in common. Among donors, the sharing of clonotypes was expected to be influenced by sequencing depth.

In germline, CDR1 is SEHNR, CDR2 FQNEAQ (reference sequence). Trimming cost V 6 bases and J 9 bases; bases outside gene matches: 10. The length of the CDR3 is 15 residues. This clone was counted once. Its target is not known. TCRdb keeps only in-frame clones here, not all; method: immunoSEQ multiplex PCR. The data contain over a million clones, nearly 99% of them singletons. The gene calls are TRBV7-9 and TRBJ2-1; 11 nucleotides match TRBD2. The sequencing sample was made of naive CD4+ T cells sorted from blood. The subset is: CD45RA+ positively selected. The sequence came from a man aged 30-40 years in good health. The CDR3: CASRRTSGSSSEQFF. The CDR3 DNA follows: TGTGCCAGCAGGCGAACTAGCGGGAGCTCTAGTGAGCAGTTCTTC.